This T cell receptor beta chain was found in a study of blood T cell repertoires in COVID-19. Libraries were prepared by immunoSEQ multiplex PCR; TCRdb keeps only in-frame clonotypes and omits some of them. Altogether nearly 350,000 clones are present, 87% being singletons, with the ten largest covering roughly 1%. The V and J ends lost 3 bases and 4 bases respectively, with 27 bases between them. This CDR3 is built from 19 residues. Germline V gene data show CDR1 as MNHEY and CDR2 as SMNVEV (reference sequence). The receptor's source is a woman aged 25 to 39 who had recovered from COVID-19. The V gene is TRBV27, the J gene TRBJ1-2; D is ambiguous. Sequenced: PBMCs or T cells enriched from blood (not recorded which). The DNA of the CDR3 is TGTGCCAGCAGTTTTCGGCCTCCCCGGCCAAAGGAACGGAGCTATGGCTACACCTTC. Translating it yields CASSFRPPRPKERSYGYTF.